This T cell receptor (beta chain) was captured in a study of Ad26.COV2.S vaccination and SARS-CoV-2 variants. The CDR3 is 15 residues long. Germline values: CDR1 MGHRA, CDR2 YSYEKL. V shed 2 bases, J shed 0 bases, and the junction held 2 bases outside the gene matches. Only in-frame clones appear in the TCRdb table, and some are missing; sequencing was by immunoSEQ multiplex PCR. Among approximately 460,000 clones listed, about 88% were seen once. Treatment given: 19 received Ad26.COV2.S at low or high dose, single or two shots; about 5 received placebo; per-sample allocation not given. Collection of samples fell on day 63 after the first vaccine or placebo injection.

V is TRBV4-1 and J is TRBJ1-1, with TRBD1 matching over 8 bases. The starting material was peripheral blood, obtained in a trial of Ad26.COV2.S vaccine versus placebo. The TCR originated in a person aged 18-65 years who received the Ad26.COV2.S COVID-19 vaccine or a placebo. CDR3 coding DNA: TGCGCCAGCAGCCAACACAGGGGGTTGAACACTGAAGCTTTCTTT. Protein product: CASSQHRGLNTEAFF.